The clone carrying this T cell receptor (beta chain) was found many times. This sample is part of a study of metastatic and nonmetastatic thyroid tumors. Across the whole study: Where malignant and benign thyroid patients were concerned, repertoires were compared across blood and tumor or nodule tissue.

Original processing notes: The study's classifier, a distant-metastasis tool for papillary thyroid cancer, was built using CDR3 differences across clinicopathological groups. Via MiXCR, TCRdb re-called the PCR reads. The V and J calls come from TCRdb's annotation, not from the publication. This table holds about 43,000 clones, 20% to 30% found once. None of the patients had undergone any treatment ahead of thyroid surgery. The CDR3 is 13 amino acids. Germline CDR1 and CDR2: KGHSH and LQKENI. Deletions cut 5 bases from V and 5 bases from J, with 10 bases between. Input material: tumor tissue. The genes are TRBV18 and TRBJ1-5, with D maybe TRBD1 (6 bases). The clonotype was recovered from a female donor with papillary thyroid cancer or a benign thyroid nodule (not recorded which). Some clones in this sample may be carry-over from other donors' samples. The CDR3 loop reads CASSSQGDQPQHF. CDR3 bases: TGTGCCAGCTCATCACAGGGAGATCAGCCCCAGCATTTT.